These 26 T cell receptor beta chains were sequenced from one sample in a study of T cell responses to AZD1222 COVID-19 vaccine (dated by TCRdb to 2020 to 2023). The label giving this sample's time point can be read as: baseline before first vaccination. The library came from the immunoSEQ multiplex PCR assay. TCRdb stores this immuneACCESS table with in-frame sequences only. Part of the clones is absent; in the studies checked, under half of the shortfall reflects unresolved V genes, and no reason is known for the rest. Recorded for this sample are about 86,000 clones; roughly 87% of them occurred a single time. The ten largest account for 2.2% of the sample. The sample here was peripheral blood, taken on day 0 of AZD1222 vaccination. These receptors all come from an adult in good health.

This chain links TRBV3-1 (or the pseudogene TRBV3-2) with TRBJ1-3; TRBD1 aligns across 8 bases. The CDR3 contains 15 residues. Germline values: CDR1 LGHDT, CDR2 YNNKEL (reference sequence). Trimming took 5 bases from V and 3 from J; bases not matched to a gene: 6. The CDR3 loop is CASSIGQGGGNTIYF. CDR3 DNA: TGTGCCAGCAGCATAGGACAGGGTGGTGGAAACACCATATATTTT.

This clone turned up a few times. This CDR3 reads CASSPPKVNTEAFF. The CDR3 nucleotides are TGTGCCAGCAGCCCCCCCAAGGTGAACACTGAAGCTTTCTTT. V and J are TRBV3-1 (or the pseudogene TRBV3-2) and TRBJ1-1, with D unresolved. CDR3 length: 14 residues. V was pared by 4 bases and J by 0 bases, with 9 bases between. The germline CDR1 and CDR2 sequences are LGHDT and YNNKEL (reference sequence).

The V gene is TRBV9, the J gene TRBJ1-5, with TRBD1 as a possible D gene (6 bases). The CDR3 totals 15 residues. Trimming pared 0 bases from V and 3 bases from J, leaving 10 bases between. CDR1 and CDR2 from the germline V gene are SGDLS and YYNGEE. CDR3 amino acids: CASSVGRGSNQPQHF. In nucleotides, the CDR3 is TGTGCCAGCAGCGTAGGAAGGGGGTCCAATCAGCCCCAGCATTTT.

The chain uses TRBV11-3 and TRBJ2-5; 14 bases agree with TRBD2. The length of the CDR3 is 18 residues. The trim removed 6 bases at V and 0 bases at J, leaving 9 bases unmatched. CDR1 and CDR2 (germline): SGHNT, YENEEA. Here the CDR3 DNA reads TGTGCCAGCAGTCCCGGGACTAGCGGGGGACCCCACCAAGAGACCCAGTACTTC. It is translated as CASSPGTSGGPHQETQYF.

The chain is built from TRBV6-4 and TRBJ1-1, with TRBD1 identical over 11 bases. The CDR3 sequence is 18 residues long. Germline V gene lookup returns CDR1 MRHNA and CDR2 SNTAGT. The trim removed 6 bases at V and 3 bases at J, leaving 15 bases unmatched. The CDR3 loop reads CASREPGQGVRDYTEAFF. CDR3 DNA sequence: TGTGCCAGCAGGGAACCGGGACAGGGGGTAAGAGATTACACTGAAGCTTTCTTT.

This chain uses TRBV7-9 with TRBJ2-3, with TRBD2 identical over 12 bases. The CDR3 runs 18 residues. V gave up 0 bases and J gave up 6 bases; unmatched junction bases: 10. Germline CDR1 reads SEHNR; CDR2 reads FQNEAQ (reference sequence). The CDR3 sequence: CASSLASLAGGLVDTQYF. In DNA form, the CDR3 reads TGTGCCAGCAGCTTAGCCTCACTAGCGGGGGGTCTGGTGGATACGCAGTATTTT.

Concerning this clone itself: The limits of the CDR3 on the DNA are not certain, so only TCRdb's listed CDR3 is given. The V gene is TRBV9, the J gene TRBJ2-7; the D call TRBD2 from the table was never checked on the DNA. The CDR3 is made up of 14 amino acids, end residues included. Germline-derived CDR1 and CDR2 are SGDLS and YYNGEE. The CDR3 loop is CASSSSSGPVEQYF.

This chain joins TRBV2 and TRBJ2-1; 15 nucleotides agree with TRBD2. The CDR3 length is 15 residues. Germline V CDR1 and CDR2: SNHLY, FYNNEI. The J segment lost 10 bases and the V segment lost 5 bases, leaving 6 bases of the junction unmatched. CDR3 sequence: CASSSGLAGGWEQFF. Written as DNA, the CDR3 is TGTGCCAGCAGTTCGGGACTAGCGGGGGGCTGGGAGCAGTTCTTC.

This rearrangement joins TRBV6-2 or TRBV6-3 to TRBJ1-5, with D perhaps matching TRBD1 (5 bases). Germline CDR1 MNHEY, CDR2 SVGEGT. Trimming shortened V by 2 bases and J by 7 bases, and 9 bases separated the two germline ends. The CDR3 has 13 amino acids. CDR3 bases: TGTGCCAGCAGTTACGACAGTTTGCAGCCCCAGCATTTT. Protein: CASSYDSLQPQHF.

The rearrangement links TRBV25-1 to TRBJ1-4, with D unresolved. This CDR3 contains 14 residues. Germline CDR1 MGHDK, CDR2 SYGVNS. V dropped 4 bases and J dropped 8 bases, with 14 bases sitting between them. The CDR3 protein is CASSGPTLGEKLFF. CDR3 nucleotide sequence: TGTGCCAGCAGTGGGCCGACCTTGGGGGAAAAACTGTTTTTT.

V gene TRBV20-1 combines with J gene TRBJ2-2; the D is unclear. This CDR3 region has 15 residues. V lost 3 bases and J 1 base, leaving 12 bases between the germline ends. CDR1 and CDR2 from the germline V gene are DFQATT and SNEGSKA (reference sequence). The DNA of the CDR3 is TGCAGTGCTAGTCCCGACACTCGGAACACCGGGGAGCTGTTTTTT. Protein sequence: CSASPDTRNTGELFF.

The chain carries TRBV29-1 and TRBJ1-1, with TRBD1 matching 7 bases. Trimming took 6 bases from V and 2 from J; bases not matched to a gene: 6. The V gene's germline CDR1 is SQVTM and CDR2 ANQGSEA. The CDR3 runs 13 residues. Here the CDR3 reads CSVGDRGNTEAFF. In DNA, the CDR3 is TGCAGCGTGGGGGACAGAGGAAACACTGAAGCTTTCTTT.

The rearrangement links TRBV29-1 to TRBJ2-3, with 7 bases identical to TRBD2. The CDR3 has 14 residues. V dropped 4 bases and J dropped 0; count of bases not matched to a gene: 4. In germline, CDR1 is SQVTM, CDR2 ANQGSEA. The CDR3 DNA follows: TGCAGCGTTGCCCTAGCGGCTAGCACAGATACGCAGTATTTT. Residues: CSVALAASTDTQYF.

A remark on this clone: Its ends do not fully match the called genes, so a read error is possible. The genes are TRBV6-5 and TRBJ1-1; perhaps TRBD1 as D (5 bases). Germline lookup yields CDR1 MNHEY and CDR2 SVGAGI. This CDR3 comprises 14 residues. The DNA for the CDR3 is TGTGCCAGCAGTTACCGGGGACCGAACGCTGAAGCTTTCTTT. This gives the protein CASSYRGPNAEAFF.

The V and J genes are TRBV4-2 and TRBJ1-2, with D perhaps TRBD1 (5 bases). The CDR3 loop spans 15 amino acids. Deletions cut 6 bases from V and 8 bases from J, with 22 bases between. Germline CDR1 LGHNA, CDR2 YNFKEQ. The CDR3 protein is CASSPDLRDRGGYTF. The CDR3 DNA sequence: TGTGCCAGCAGTCCCGATCTCAGGGATCGAGGGGGCTACACCTTC.

This CDR3 is CASSLDRETQYF. The DNA of the CDR3 is TGTGCCAGCAGCCTGGACAGAGAGACCCAGTACTTC. The gene calls are TRBV12-3 or TRBV12-4 and TRBJ2-5; a possible D gene is TRBD1 (6 bases). V shed 6 bases and J shed 4 bases, with 9 bases lying between them. This CDR3 region has 12 residues.

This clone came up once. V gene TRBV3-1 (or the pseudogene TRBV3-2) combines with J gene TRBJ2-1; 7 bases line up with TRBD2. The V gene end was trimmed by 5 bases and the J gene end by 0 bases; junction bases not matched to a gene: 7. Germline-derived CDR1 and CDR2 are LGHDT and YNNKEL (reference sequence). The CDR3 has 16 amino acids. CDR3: CASSWEGSSSYNEQFF. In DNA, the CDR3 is TGTGCCAGCAGCTGGGAGGGCTCCAGCTCCTACAATGAGCAGTTCTTC.

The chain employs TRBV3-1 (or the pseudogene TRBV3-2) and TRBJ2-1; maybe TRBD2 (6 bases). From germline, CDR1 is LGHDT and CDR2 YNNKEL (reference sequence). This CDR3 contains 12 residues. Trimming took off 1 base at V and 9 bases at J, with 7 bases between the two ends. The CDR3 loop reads CASSQASVEQFF. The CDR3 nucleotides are TGTGCCAGCAGCCAAGCTAGCGTTGAGCAGTTCTTC.

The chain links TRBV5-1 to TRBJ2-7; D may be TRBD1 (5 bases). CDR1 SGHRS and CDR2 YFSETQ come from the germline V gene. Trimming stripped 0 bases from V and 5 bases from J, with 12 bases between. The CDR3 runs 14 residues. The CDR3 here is CASSLGQGTHEQYF. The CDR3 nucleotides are TGCGCCAGCAGCTTGGGGCAGGGTACCCACGAGCAGTACTTC.

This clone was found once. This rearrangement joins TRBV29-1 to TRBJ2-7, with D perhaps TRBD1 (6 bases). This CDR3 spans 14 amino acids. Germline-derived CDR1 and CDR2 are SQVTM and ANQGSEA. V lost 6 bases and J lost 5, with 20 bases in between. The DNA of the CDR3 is TGCAGCGTCATAGGGGCCGGACAGTTTAACGAGCAGTACTTC. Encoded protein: CSVIGAGQFNEQYF.

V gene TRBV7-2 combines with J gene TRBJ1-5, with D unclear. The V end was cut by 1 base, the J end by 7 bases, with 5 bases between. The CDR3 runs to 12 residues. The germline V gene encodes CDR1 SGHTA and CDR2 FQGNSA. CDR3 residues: CASSLEVQPQHF. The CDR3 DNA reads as TGTGCCAGCAGCTTAGAGGTGCAGCCCCAGCATTTT.

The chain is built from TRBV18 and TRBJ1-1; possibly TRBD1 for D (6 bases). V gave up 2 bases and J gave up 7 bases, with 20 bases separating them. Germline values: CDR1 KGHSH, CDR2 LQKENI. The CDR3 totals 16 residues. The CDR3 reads CASSPKTGARSVEAFF. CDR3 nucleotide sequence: TGTGCCAGCTCACCAAAAACGGGGGCACGGAGCGTTGAAGCTTTCTTT. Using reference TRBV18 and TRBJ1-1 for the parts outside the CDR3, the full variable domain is NAGVMQNPRHLVRRRGQEARLRCSPMKGHSHVYWYRQLPEEGLKFMVYLQKENIIDESGMPKERFSAEFPKEGPSILRIQQVVRGDSAAYFCASSPKTGARSVEAFFGQGTRLTVV.

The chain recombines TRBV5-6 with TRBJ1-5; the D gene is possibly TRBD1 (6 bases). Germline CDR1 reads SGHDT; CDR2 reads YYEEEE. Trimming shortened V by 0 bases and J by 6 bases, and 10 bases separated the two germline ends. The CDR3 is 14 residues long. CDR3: CASSLALGAQPQHF. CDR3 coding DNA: TGTGCCAGCAGCTTGGCTTTGGGGGCTCAGCCCCAGCATTTT.

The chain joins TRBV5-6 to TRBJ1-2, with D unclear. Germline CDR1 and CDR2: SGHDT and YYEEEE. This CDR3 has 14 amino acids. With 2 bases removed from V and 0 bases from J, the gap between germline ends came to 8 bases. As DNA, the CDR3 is TGTGCCAGCAGCTTCGATATTACTAACTATGGCTACACCTTC. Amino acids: CASSFDITNYGYTF.

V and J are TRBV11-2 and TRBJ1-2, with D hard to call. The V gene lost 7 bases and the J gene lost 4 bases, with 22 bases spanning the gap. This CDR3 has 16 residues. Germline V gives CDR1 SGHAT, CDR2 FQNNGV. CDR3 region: CASTVLSDGPAYGYTF. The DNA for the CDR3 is TGTGCCAGCACCGTACTCTCTGACGGACCAGCCTATGGCTACACCTTC. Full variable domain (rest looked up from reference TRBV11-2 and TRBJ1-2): EAGVAQSPRYKIIEKRQSVAFWCNPISGHATLYWYQQILGQGPKLLIQFQNNGVVDDSQLPKDRFSAERLKGVDSTLKIQPAKLEDSAVYLCASTVLSDGPAYGYTFGSGTRLTVV.

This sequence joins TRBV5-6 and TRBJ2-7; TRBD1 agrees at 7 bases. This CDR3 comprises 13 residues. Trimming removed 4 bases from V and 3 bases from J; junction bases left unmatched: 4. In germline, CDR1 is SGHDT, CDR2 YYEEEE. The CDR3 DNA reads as TGTGCCAGCAGCCATGACAGGGACTACGAGCAGTACTTC. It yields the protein CASSHDRDYEQYF.